This TCR beta chain was sequenced in a study of monozygotic twins with inflammatory bowel disease. T cells were not sorted, and total RNA was isolated straight from whole blood. From its re-call of the 5' RACE reads, TCRdb lists each CDR3 protein once, without DNA. This sample's table has 350,000 to 400,000 distinct CDR3 sequences. About this clonotype itself: Its antigen is as yet unknown.

Notes on the study in general: Repertoire similarity did not separate concordant from discordant twins, possibly from limited power. In patient repertoires, differing immunosuppressive treatments may have added some variability.

The CDR3 loop spans 15 amino acids. In germline, CDR1 is SGDLS, CDR2 YYNGEE. V gene TRBV9 combines with J gene TRBJ2-3; lacking DNA, the TRBD1 call made by TCRdb goes unchecked. This clonotype was obtained from a human donor with ulcerative colitis or Crohn's disease, or a healthy co-twin of an affected twin (not recorded which). Sequencing was carried out using blood. CDR3 loop: CASSSSGGVTDTQYF.